This entry concerns a single TCR beta chain. This sample is part of a study of blood T cell repertoires in COVID-19. All enrollees were roughly 18 to 95 years old and from 24 US areas. Germline V gene data show CDR1 as SQVTM and CDR2 as ANQGSEA. Germline trimming cut 6 bases from V and 9 bases from J; bases unmatched to any gene: 7. The CDR3 length is 12 residues. Original processing methods: The assay estimated nucleated cells by amplifying reference gene primers. Measured with immunoSEQ multiplex PCR; TCRdb has only the in-frame clones, and not every one. The V and J calls and clone size come from that table; D and trimming were worked out from the DNA. The sample has more than 110,000 clones; roughly three quarters are singletons.

The V and J genes are TRBV29-1 and TRBJ2-1; 8 bases align to TRBD1. The sequence was obtained from a woman between 45 and 60 years old who had recovered from COVID-19. Sample: PBMCs or T cells enriched from blood (not recorded which). CDR3 sequence reads: CSVPTGAGEQFF. The CDR3 nucleotides read TGCAGCGTCCCGACAGGGGCCGGTGAGCAGTTCTTC.